This T cell receptor (beta chain) was identified during a study of blood T cell repertoires in COVID-19. For the study at large: COVID-19 samples, acute and convalescent, were from the United States, Italy and Spain.

This CDR3 region has 15 residues. The V end lost 5 bases, the J end lost 0 bases, and 8 bases lay between the germline ends. Germline V gene sequence: CDR1 SGHVS, CDR2 FQNEAQ. Methods used by the authors: Estimation of nucleated cell counts was performed using reference gene primer amplification. Libraries were prepared by immunoSEQ multiplex PCR; TCRdb keeps only in-frame clonotypes and omits some of them. Clonal size and the V and J genes are those of that table, whereas D and trimming came from the DNA. The sample yields some 120,000 clones, 80% to 85% seen once. In assigning cohorts, the study relied on participant-reported clinical history. Resolution of symptoms, clearance, or two negative PCRs was present in recovered Cohort 3 donors.

Sequencing input: PBMCs or T cells enriched from blood (not recorded which). The receptor's source is a man younger than 40 who had recovered from COVID-19. The chain employs TRBV7-8 and TRBJ2-6; perhaps TRBD1 as D (6 bases). CDR3 in DNA: TGTGCCAGCAGCCAACAGGGCTCTGGGGCCAACGTCCTGACTTTC. Translated: CASSQQGSGANVLTF.